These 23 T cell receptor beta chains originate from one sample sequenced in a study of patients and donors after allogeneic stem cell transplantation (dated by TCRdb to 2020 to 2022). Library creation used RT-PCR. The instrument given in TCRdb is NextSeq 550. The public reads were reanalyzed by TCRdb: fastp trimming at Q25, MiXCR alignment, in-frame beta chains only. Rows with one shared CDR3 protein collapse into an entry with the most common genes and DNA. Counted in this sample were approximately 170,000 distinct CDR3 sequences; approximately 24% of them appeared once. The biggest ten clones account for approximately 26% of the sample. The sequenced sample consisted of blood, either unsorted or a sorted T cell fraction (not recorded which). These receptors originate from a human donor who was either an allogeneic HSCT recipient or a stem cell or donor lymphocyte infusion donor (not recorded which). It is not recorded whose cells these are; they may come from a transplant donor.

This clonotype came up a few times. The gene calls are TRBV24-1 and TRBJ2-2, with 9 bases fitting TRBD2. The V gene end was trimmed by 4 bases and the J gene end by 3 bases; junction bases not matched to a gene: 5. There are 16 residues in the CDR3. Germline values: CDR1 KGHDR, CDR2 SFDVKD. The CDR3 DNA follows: TGTGCCACCAGTGAGTATAGCGGGAGATACACCGGGGAGCTGTTTTTT. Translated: CATSEYSGRYTGELFF.

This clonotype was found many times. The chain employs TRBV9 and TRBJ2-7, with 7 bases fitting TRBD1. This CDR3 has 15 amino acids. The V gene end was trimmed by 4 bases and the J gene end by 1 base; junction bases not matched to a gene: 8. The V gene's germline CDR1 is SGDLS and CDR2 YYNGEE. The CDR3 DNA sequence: TGTGCCAGCAGCACCACAGGGGATCCTTCCTACGAGCAGTACTTC. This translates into CASSTTGDPSYEQYF.

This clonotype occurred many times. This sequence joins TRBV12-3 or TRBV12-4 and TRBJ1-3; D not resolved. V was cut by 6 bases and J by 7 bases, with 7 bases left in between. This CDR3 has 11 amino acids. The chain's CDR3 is CASSRTNTIYF. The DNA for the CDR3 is TGTGCCAGCAGCCGAACGAACACCATATATTTT.

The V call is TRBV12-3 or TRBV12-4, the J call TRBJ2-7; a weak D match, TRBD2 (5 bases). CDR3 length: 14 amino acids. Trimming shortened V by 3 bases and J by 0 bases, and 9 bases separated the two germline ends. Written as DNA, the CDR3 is TGTGCCAGCAGTTTTGGACTTTCCTCCTACGAGCAGTACTTC. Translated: CASSFGLSSYEQYF.

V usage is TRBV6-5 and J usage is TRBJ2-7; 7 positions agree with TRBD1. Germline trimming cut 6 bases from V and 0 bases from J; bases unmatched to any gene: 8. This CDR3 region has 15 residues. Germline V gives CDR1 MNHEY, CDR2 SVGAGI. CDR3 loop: CASSLTGYTSYEQYF. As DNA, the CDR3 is TGTGCCAGCAGCCTGACAGGGTATACCTCCTACGAGCAGTACTTC.

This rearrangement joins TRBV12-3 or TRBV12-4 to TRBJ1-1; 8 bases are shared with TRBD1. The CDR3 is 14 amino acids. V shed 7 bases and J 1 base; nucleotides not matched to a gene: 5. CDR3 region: CASTVRGRNTEAFF. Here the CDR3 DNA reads TGTGCCAGCACCGTCAGGGGGCGGAACACTGAAGCTTTCTTT.

The chain's CDR3 is CSARDPWTGSTEAFF. The CDR3 nucleotides are TGCAGTGCTAGAGATCCTTGGACAGGGAGCACTGAAGCTTTCTTT. The chain carries TRBV20-1 and TRBJ1-1; 8 bases are shared with TRBD1. Trimming at V came to 0 bases and at J to 4 bases, leaving 7 bases not matched to a gene. The CDR3 contains 15 residues. Germline V gene data show CDR1 as DFQATT and CDR2 as SNEGSKA (reference sequence).

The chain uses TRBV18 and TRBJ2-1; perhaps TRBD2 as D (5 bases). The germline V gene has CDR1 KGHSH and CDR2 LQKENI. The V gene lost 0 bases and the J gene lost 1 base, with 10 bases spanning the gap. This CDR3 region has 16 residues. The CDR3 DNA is TGTGCCAGCTCACCACCGGGCAGCGGTTCCTACAATGAGCAGTTCTTC. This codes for CASSPPGSGSYNEQFF.

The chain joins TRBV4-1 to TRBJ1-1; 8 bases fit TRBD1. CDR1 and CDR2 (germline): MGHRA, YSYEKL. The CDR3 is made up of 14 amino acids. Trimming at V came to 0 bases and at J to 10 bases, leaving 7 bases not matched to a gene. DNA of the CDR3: TGCGCCAGCAGCCAAGAGAGAGGACAGGGCACAGCTTTCTTT. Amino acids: CASSQERGQGTAFF.

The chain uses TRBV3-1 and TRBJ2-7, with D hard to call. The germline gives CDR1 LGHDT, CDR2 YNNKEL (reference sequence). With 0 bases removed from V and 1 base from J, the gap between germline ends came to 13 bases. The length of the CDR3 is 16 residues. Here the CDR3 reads CASSQDRRSRSYEQYF. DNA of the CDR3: TGTGCCAGCAGCCAAGATCGGAGAAGCAGGTCCTACGAGCAGTACTTC.

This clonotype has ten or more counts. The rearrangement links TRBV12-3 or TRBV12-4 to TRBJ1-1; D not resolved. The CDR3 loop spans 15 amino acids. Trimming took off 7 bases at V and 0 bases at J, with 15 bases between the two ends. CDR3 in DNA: TGTGCCAGCACCCTTAGCCGAGGGCTGAACACTGAAGCTTTCTTT. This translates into CASTLSRGLNTEAFF.

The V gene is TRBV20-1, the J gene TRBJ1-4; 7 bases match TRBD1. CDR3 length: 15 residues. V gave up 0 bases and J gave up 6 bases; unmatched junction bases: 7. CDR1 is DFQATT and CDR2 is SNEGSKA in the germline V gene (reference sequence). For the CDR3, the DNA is TGCAGTGCTAGAGATCTCCACAGGGGCGATGAAAAACTGTTTTTT. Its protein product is CSARDLHRGDEKLFF.

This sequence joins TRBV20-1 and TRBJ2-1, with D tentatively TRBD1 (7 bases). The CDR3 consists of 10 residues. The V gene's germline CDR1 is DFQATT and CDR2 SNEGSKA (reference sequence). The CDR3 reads CSRGANEQFF. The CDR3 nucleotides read TGCTCCAGGGGGGCCAATGAGCAGTTCTTC.

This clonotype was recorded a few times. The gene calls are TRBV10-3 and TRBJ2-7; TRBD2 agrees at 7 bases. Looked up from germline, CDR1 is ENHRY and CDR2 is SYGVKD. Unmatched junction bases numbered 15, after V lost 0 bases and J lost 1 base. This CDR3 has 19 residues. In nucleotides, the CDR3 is TGTGCCATCAGTGAGTCGCGGCTAGCGGTTAGGGAAAGGTCCTACGAGCAGTACTTC. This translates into CAISESRLAVRERSYEQYF.

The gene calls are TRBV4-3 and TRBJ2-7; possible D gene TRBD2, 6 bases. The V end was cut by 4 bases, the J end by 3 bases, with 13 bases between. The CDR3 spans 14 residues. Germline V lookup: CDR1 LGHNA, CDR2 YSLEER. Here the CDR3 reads CASSPAHSGYEQYF. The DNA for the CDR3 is TGCGCCAGCAGCCCAGCGCATAGCGGCTACGAGCAGTACTTC.

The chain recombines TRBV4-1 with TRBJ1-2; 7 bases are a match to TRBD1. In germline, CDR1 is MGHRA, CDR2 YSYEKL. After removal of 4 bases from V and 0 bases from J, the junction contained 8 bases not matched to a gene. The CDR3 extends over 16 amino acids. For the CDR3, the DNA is TGCGCCAGCAGCCGGGACAGCGCCCCGGCTAACTATGGCTACACCTTC. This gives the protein CASSRDSAPANYGYTF.

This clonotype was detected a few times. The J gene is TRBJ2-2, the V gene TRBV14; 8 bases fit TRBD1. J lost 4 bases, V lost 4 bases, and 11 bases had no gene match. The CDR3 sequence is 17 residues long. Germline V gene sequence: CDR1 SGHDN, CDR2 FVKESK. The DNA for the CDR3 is TGTGCCAGCAGCCCAAGAGACAGGGGCGGCATCACCGGGGAGCTGTTTTTT. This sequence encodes CASSPRDRGGITGELFF.

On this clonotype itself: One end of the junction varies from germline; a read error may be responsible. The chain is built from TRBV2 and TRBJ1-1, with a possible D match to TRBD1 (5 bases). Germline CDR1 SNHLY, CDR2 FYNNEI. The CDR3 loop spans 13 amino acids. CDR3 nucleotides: TGTGCCAGCAGGGGACTGAAGAACACTGAAGCTTTGTTT. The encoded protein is CASRGLKNTEALF.

The CDR3 spells CATSRETVGGTEAFF. The CDR3 DNA sequence: TGTGCCACCAGCAGAGAAACGGTTGGTGGGACTGAAGCTTTCTTT. The chain carries TRBV15 and TRBJ1-1, with D unresolved. Germline V lookup: CDR1 LNHNV, CDR2 YYDKDF (reference sequence). CDR3 size: 15 residues. The V and J ends lost 0 bases and 5 bases respectively, with 13 bases between them.

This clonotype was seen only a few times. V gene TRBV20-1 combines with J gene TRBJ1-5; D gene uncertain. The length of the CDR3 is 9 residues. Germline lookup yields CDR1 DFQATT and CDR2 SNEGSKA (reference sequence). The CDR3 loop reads CRSPGPQHF. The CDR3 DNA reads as TGCAGATCTCCGGGTCCCCAGCATTTT.

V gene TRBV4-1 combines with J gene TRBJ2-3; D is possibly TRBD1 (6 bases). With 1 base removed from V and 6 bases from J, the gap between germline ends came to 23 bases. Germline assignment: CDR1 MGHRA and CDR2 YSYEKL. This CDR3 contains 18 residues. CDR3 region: CASSQGASGARTVDTQYF. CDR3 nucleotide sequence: TGCGCCAGCAGCCAAGGGGCGTCAGGGGCGCGAACGGTTGATACGCAGTATTTT.

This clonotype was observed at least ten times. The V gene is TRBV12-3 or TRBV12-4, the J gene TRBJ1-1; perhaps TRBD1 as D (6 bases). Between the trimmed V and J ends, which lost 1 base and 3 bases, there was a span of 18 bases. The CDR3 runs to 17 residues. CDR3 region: CASSLGYVGNRDTEAFF. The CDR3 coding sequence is TGTGCCAGCAGTTTAGGGTATGTAGGAAACAGGGACACTGAAGCTTTCTTT.

CDR3 nucleotide sequence: TGTGCCAGCAGTTACGCGGGTACCTATGGCTACACCTTC. Amino acids: CASSYAGTYGYTF. The chain couples TRBV6-5 to TRBJ1-2; D remains unclear. Germline V lookup: CDR1 MNHEY, CDR2 SVGAGI. Trimming stripped 2 bases from V and 4 bases from J, with 8 bases between. The CDR3 has 13 residues.